A single sample is the source of the 19 T cell receptor beta chains below, sequenced in a study of T cell repertoires in ileal Crohn's disease. TCRdb keeps only in-frame clones here, not all; method: immunoSEQ multiplex PCR. This table has 15,000 or so clones, about 75% appearing once. The time point denotes: inflamed ileum from the surgical specimen. Material for sequencing was ileal tissue. Source of these receptors: an adult with Crohn's disease.

The gene calls are TRBV27 and TRBJ2-1; no definite D call. This CDR3 contains 14 residues. Trimming removed 2 bases from V and 6 bases from J, with 11 bases in between. CDR1 is MNHEY and CDR2 is SMNVEV in the germline V gene (reference sequence). The CDR3 reads CASSLGATSNEQFF. CDR3 bases: TGTGCCAGCAGTTTAGGTGCGACAAGCAATGAGCAGTTCTTC.

This clone turned up a few times. This sequence joins TRBV4-3 and TRBJ2-7; TRBD2 aligns across 9 bases. The CDR3 sequence is 17 residues long. V dropped 1 base and J dropped 2; count of bases not matched to a gene: 9. CDR1 and CDR2 from the germline V gene are LGHNA and YSLEER. The CDR3 DNA follows: TGCGCCAGCAGCCAAGCAGGGTTGGCGGGAGGGCCCTACGAGCAGTACTTC. It yields the protein CASSQAGLAGGPYEQYF.

This clone was counted a few times. The V and J genes are TRBV28 and TRBJ1-1; no firm D call. V lost 2 bases, J lost 4 bases, and 8 bases lay in between. The CDR3 sequence is 13 residues long. CDR1 is MDHEN and CDR2 is SYDVKM in the germline V gene. The CDR3 loop reads CASSLNSPTEAFF. The CDR3 DNA reads TGTGCCAGCAGTTTAAATAGCCCCACTGAAGCTTTCTTT. Full variable domain (outside the CDR3, taken from reference TRBV28 and TRBJ1-1): DVKVTQSSRYLVKRTGEKVFLECVQDMDHENMFWYRQDPGLGLRLIYFSYDVKMKEKGDIPEGYSVSREKKERFSLILESASTNQTSMYLCASSLNSPTEAFFGQGTRLTVV.

The chain joins TRBV6-1 to TRBJ1-2; TRBD1 matches 7 bases. Germline V CDR1 and CDR2: MNHNS, SASEGT. The J segment lost 4 bases and the V segment lost 2 bases, leaving 13 bases of the junction unmatched. The CDR3 length is 17 residues. CDR3 amino acids: CASSESFWAGDSYGYTF. The CDR3 region has the DNA TGTGCCAGCAGTGAAAGTTTTTGGGCAGGGGACAGCTATGGCTACACCTTC.

The V and J genes are TRBV6-5 and TRBJ1-3, with D unclear. Trimming took off 6 bases at V and 0 bases at J, with 12 bases between the two ends. CDR3 length: 15 amino acids. Germline V gene lookup returns CDR1 MNHEY and CDR2 SVGAGI. The CDR3 sequence: CASSPYGHSGNTIYF. The CDR3, as DNA: TGTGCCAGCAGCCCATACGGCCACTCTGGAAACACCATATATTTT.

The V and J genes are TRBV23-1 and TRBJ2-6, with TRBD1 matching over 8 bases. TRBV23-1 is recorded as an ORF, its role being uncertain. V lost 4 bases and J lost 2; bases outside the gene matches: 1. CDR3 length: 15 residues. CDR3 DNA sequence: TGCGCCAGCAGTCCACAGGGGGCTGGGGCCAACGTCCTGACTTTC. Translated, it gives CASSPQGAGANVLTF.

As for this clone: The junction departs from the called germline gene at one end, perhaps through a read error. The rearrangement links TRBV6-5 to TRBJ1-1; D possibly corresponds to TRBD1 (5 bases). Germline CDR1 reads MNHEY; CDR2 reads SVGAGI. The CDR3 length is 13 residues. The CDR3 nucleotides read TGTGCCAGCAGTTACGGGGAGCGGGGGTGGTGGATCTTT. Translating it yields CASSYGERGWWIF.

The chain joins TRBV7-8 to TRBJ1-1; maybe TRBD1 (5 bases). Looked up from germline, CDR1 is SGHVS and CDR2 is FQNEAQ. The V gene lost 0 bases and the J gene lost 6 bases, with 14 bases spanning the gap. The CDR3 extends over 15 amino acids. For the CDR3, the DNA is TGTGCCAGCAGCTTAGCGAGGGGAATGCAGCCTGAAGCTTTCTTT. Translating it yields CASSLARGMQPEAFF. Complete variable domain (other parts from reference TRBV7-8 and TRBJ1-1): GAGVSQSPRYKVAKRGQDVALRCDPISGHVSLFWYQQALGQGPEFLTYFQNEAQLDKSGLPSDRFFAERPEGSVSTLKIQRTQQEDSAVYLCASSLARGMQPEAFFGQGTRLTVV.

This chain joins TRBV13 and TRBJ2-7; 10 nucleotides line up with TRBD2. Germline loops: CDR1 PRHDT, CDR2 FYEKMQ (reference sequence). The CDR3 loop spans 14 amino acids. V lost 6 bases to trimming and J lost 3 bases; unmatched junction nucleotides: 5. CDR3 loop: CASSYTSGIYEQYF. The DNA for the CDR3 is TGTGCCAGCAGTTACACTAGCGGGATCTACGAGCAGTACTTC.

This chain connects TRBV5-4 to TRBJ2-3; 8 nucleotides agree with TRBD2. J was trimmed by 5 bases and V by 2 bases; bases with no gene match: 4. The CDR3 sequence is 14 residues long. Germline CDR1 SGHNT, CDR2 YYREEE (reference sequence). The CDR3 protein is CASSFYGGVDTQYF. The CDR3 DNA sequence: TGTGCCAGCAGCTTTTACGGGGGGGTAGATACGCAGTATTTT.

The CDR3 is CASSLGLGYQTYEQYF. The CDR3 nucleotides are TGTGCCAGCAGCTTAGGCTTGGGGTACCAAACCTACGAGCAGTACTTC. This chain connects TRBV7-9 to TRBJ2-7; D unresolved. Deletions cut 1 base from V and 2 bases from J, with 15 bases between. This CDR3 is 16 amino acids long. Germline CDR1 reads SEHNR; CDR2 reads FQNEAQ (reference sequence).

This clone was seen only a few times. This CDR3 is CASSFVSSGSITDTQYF. The CDR3 DNA is TGTGCCAGCAGCTTTGTGAGTAGCGGGAGTATTACAGATACGCAGTATTTT. The chain carries TRBV12-1 and TRBJ2-3; the table's D call, TRBD2, was not checked against the DNA. TRBV12-1 is noted as a pseudogene. This CDR3 comprises 17 residues.

This rearrangement joins TRBV6-5 to TRBJ2-7; 11 bases line up with TRBD1. This CDR3 has 15 residues. J lost 1 base, V lost 4 bases, and 3 bases had no gene match. CDR1 and CDR2 (germline): MNHEY, SVGAGI. The CDR3 sequence: CASSSGQGASYEQYF. The CDR3 bases are TGTGCCAGCAGTTCCGGACAGGGGGCGTCCTACGAGCAGTACTTC.

This sequence joins TRBV5-1 and TRBJ1-2; D unresolved. The CDR3 covers 15 residues. V gave up 0 bases and J gave up 2 bases, with 11 bases separating them. The germline V gene has CDR1 SGHRS and CDR2 YFSETQ. CDR3 in amino acids: CASSLGGAGNYGYTF. CDR3 bases: TGCGCCAGCAGCTTGGGGGGAGCGGGGAACTATGGCTACACCTTC.

This sequence joins TRBV9 and TRBJ2-7; 10 bases agree with TRBD2. V trimming: 8 bases; J trimming: 2 bases; junction bases outside the gene matches: 4. This CDR3 is built from 13 residues. Germline V gene sequence: CDR1 SGDLS, CDR2 YYNGEE. The CDR3 DNA sequence: TGTGCCAGGTTAGCGGGAGGAACCTACGAGCAGTACTTC. Translating it yields CARLAGGTYEQYF.

The rearrangement uses TRBV7-3 and TRBJ2-2; D may be TRBD2 (6 bases). Germline CDR1 SGHTA, CDR2 FQGTGA. CDR3 length: 14 amino acids. V lost 5 bases to trimming and J lost 7 bases, with 14 bases between them. CDR3: CASSRPGVDGELFF. In nucleotides, the CDR3 is TGTGCCAGCAGCCGACCGGGAGTCGACGGGGAGCTGTTTTTT. The full variable domain, completed using reference TRBV7-3 and TRBJ2-2, is GAGVSQTPSNKVTEKGKYVELRCDPISGHTALYWYRQSLGQGPEFLIYFQGTGAADDSGLPNDRFFAVRPEGSVSTLKIQRTERGDSAVYLCASSRPGVDGELFFGEGSRLTVL.

This chain joins TRBV7-6 and TRBJ2-3; TRBD1 matches 8 bases. V gave up 5 bases and J gave up 2 bases; unmatched junction bases: 3. CDR1 and CDR2 (germline): SGHVS, FNYEAQ. This CDR3 spans 14 amino acids. The CDR3 sequence is CASSPRGPTDTQYF. In DNA, the CDR3 is TGTGCCAGCAGCCCCAGGGGGCCCACAGATACGCAGTATTTT.

This clone was seen a single time. The rearrangement joins TRBV19 to TRBJ1-5; the D is unclear. CDR1 LNHDA and CDR2 SQIVND come from the germline V gene (reference sequence). The CDR3 covers 14 residues. V lost 3 bases to trimming and J lost 8 bases, with 14 bases between them. CDR3 bases: TGTGCCAGTAGTATCCTCTCTACTGCGGAGCCCCAGCATTTT. Its protein product is CASSILSTAEPQHF.

V and J are TRBV25-1 and TRBJ2-7; 7 nucleotides line up with TRBD1. V shed 5 bases, J shed 0 bases, and the junction held 4 bases outside the gene matches. Germline CDR1 reads MGHDK; CDR2 reads SYGVNS. The CDR3 loop spans 14 amino acids. The CDR3 sequence: CASSLQGDSYEQYF. CDR3 nucleotide sequence: TGTGCCAGCAGTCTCCAGGGGGACTCCTACGAGCAGTACTTC.